This entry lists 23 T cell receptor beta chains sequenced from one sample in a study of Tregs in tolerant kidney transplant recipients. Some clones are missing from TCRdb's copy, which holds only in-frame ones; the method was immunoSEQ multiplex PCR. Of roughly 70,000 clones listed, 65% to 85% are singletons. Material: CD4+ T cells from blood. Every receptor here comes from a human donor in good health.

This sequence joins TRBV7-2 and TRBJ2-3; weak D call: TRBD2 (5 bases). Germline loops: CDR1 SGHTA, CDR2 FQGNSA. The CDR3 is 12 residues long. V dropped 5 bases and J dropped 9 bases, with 12 bases sitting between them. This CDR3 is CASSPLGRTQYF. CDR3 coding DNA: TGTGCCAGCAGCCCCCTAGGGAGAACGCAGTATTTT. Full variable domain (outside the CDR3, taken from reference TRBV7-2 and TRBJ2-3): GAGVSQSPSNKVTEKGKDVELRCDPISGHTALYWYRQSLGQGLEFLIYFQGNSAPDKSGLPSDRFSAERTGGSVSTLTIQRTQQEDSAVYLCASSPLGRTQYFGPGTRLTVL.

V is TRBV7-8 and J is TRBJ2-4; the D gene is possibly TRBD2 (6 bases). V shed 5 bases and J shed 0 bases, with 14 bases lying between them. The germline gives CDR1 SGHVS, CDR2 FQNEAQ. The CDR3 length is 16 residues. The CDR3 nucleotides read TGTGCCAGCAGCCCTCCGGGGGACCTAGCCAAAAACATTCAGTACTTC. Its protein product is CASSPPGDLAKNIQYF.

The chain links TRBV4-2 to TRBJ1-1; 10 positions agree with TRBD1. V dropped 5 bases and J dropped 5; count of bases not matched to a gene: 8. The germline CDR1 and CDR2 sequences are LGHNA and YNFKEQ. CDR3 length equals 15 residues. The chain's CDR3 is CASSFDRTGGTEAFF. The CDR3 nucleotides read TGTGCCAGCAGCTTCGACCGGACAGGGGGAACTGAAGCTTTCTTT.

The CDR3 here is CASSYDRIEQYF. The CDR3 DNA reads TGTGCCAGCAGCTACGACAGGATCGAGCAGTACTTC. This chain connects TRBV5-4 to TRBJ2-7, with D possibly matching TRBD1 (6 bases). The V and J ends lost 3 bases and 6 bases respectively, with 10 bases between them. CDR3 size: 12 residues. Germline CDR1 reads SGHNT; CDR2 reads YYREEE (reference sequence).

J is TRBJ1-5 and V is TRBV2; 7 nucleotides agree with TRBD1. The CDR3 loop spans 13 amino acids. The J segment lost 5 bases and the V segment lost 6 bases, leaving 4 bases of the junction unmatched. CDR1 is SNHLY and CDR2 is FYNNEI in the germline V gene. The CDR3 loop reads CASRDRWDQPQHF. The CDR3, as DNA: TGTGCCAGCAGGGACAGGTGGGATCAGCCCCAGCATTTT.

V gene TRBV29-1 combines with J gene TRBJ2-1; 9 nucleotides align to TRBD2. This CDR3 is built from 12 residues. The V gene end was trimmed by 7 bases and the J gene end by 9 bases; junction bases not matched to a gene: 7. Germline V gene data show CDR1 as SQVTM and CDR2 as ANQGSEA. The CDR3 nucleotides read TGCAGCGGGGGACTAGCTTCGGGTGAGCAGTTCTTC. It translates to CSGGLASGEQFF.

The chain couples TRBV7-6 to TRBJ2-2; 8 bases are shared with TRBD1. Germline lookup yields CDR1 SGHVS and CDR2 FNYEAQ. The J segment lost 7 bases and the V segment lost 6 bases, leaving 10 bases of the junction unmatched. The CDR3 spans 15 residues. CDR3 nucleotide sequence: TGTGCCAGCAGTTTGGCGGCACAGGGGGTCGGGGAGCTGTTTTTT. As protein: CASSLAAQGVGELFF. The whole variable domain, filled in from reference TRBV7-6 and TRBJ2-2, reads GAGVSQSPRYKVTKRGQDVALRCDPISGHVSLYWYRQALGQGPEFLTYFNYEAQQDKSGLPNDRFSAERPEGSISTLTIQRTEQRDSAMYRCASSLAAQGVGELFFGEGSRLTVL.

The V and J genes are TRBV30 and TRBJ2-7, with D possibly TRBD2 on 6 matching bases. Per the germline V gene, CDR1 is GTSNPN and CDR2 is SVGIG (reference sequence). There are 13 residues in the CDR3. Trimming stripped 1 base from V and 1 base from J, with 8 bases between. CDR3 DNA: TGTGCCTGGAGTGCGGGGAGGTCCTACGAGCAGTACTTC. Its translation: CAWSAGRSYEQYF.

The J gene is TRBJ1-1, the V gene TRBV6-1; tentatively, D is TRBD1 (5 bases). This CDR3 contains 15 residues. V was pared by 8 bases and J by 6 bases, with 22 bases between. Per germline, CDR1 MNHNS and CDR2 SASEGT. The CDR3 DNA reads TGTGCCAGCTTAGGGGCCCCATCAGGATTTTCTGAAGCTTTCTTT. Encoded protein: CASLGAPSGFSEAFF.

The V and J genes are TRBV7-2 and TRBJ2-2; D is possibly TRBD2 (5 bases). CDR1 SGHTA and CDR2 FQGNSA come from the germline V gene. With 3 bases removed from V and 4 bases from J, the gap between germline ends came to 12 bases. The CDR3 covers 15 residues. The CDR3 sequence: CASSFRLASTGELFF. Here the CDR3 DNA reads TGTGCCAGCAGCTTTCGTCTAGCCAGCACCGGGGAGCTGTTTTTT. Supplemented by reference TRBV7-2 and TRBJ2-2, the full variable domain reads GAGVSQSPSNKVTEKGKDVELRCDPISGHTALYWYRQSLGQGLEFLIYFQGNSAPDKSGLPSDRFSAERTGGSVSTLTIQRTQQEDSAVYLCASSFRLASTGELFFGEGSRLTVL.

A word on this clone: This likely comes from a read error, as the CDR3 has no conserved phenylalanine or tryptophan at its end. The DNA is omitted, as the CDR3 cannot be located on it reliably, and the CDR3 follows TCRdb's listing. V usage is TRBV23-1 and J usage is TRBJ2-4; TRBD1 was called by the table and not checked on the DNA. TRBV23-1 is an ORF; its function is uncertain. The CDR3 is 8 amino acids in total, end residues counted. The CDR3 region is CASGSQGL.

The rearrangement joins TRBV7-8 to TRBJ2-7; 10 positions agree with TRBD2. The V gene end was trimmed by 6 bases and the J gene end by 3 bases; junction bases not matched to a gene: 14. The CDR3 is made up of 17 amino acids. CDR1 is SGHVS and CDR2 is FQNEAQ in the germline V gene. CDR3 amino acids: CASSPFPGTSEFYEQYF. In nucleotides, the CDR3 is TGTGCCAGCAGTCCTTTCCCCGGGACTAGCGAATTCTACGAGCAGTACTTC.

This clone showed up many times. V usage is TRBV19 and J usage is TRBJ1-2, with TRBD1 matching 9 bases. This CDR3 spans 18 amino acids. The V gene's germline CDR1 is LNHDA and CDR2 SQIVND (reference sequence). V shed 1 base, J shed 4 bases, and the junction held 13 bases outside the gene matches. CDR3 sequence (DNA): TGTGCCAGTAGTATAGCCCGGACTACCGGGACAGGGCTCTATGGCTACACCTTC. Protein: CASSIARTTGTGLYGYTF.

The chain has TRBV7-9 and TRBJ2-3; 9 nucleotides align to TRBD2. The length of the CDR3 is 14 residues. CDR1 is SEHNR and CDR2 is FQNEAQ in the germline V gene (reference sequence). Unmatched junction bases numbered 3, after V lost 7 bases and J lost 1 base. The CDR3 reads CASTSSGGTDTQYF. CDR3 sequence (DNA): TGTGCCAGCACCTCTAGCGGGGGCACAGATACGCAGTATTTT.

This chain joins TRBV21-1 and TRBJ2-3; TRBD2 is the table's D call and was not checked against the DNA. TRBV21-1 is a documented pseudogene. This CDR3 is 15 amino acids long. CDR3 nucleotides: TGTGCCAGCCGAAATCCCACGGGGTACACAGATACGCAGTATTTT. Amino acid sequence: CASRNPTGYTDTQYF.

This clone was detected only once. The V and J genes are TRBV7-9 and TRBJ2-7; TRBD1 matches at 12 bases. V gave up 5 bases and J gave up 10 bases; unmatched junction bases: 12. The CDR3 has 15 amino acids. Germline values: CDR1 SEHNR, CDR2 FQNEAQ (reference sequence). CDR3 region: CASSLSRDRGPHQYF. CDR3 in DNA: TGTGCCAGCAGCCTTTCCCGGGACAGGGGGCCTCACCAGTACTTC. The entire variable domain, with the rest obtained from reference TRBV7-9 and TRBJ2-7, is as follows: DTGVSQNPRHKITKRGQNVTFRCDPISEHNRLYWYRQTLGQGPEFLTYFQNEAQLEKSRLLSDRFSAERPKGSFSTLEIQRTEQGDSAMYLCASSLSRDRGPHQYFGPGTRLTVT.

The chain has TRBV11-3 and TRBJ2-5, with TRBD1 matching over 7 bases. CDR1 SGHNT and CDR2 YENEEA come from the germline V gene. The CDR3 loop spans 18 amino acids. The ends lost 0 bases at V and 2 bases at J; junction bases unmatched: 12. The CDR3: CASSLDWGQRWEQETQYF. The CDR3 DNA sequence: TGTGCCAGCAGCTTAGATTGGGGACAGCGATGGGAACAAGAGACCCAGTACTTC.

V is TRBV5-4 and J is TRBJ1-1; 9 bases match TRBD1. Germline V gene lookup returns CDR1 SGHNT and CDR2 YYREEE (reference sequence). V shed 1 base, J shed 8 bases, and the junction held 9 bases outside the gene matches. The CDR3 has 15 amino acids. CDR3 sequence: CASSLPGTGYMEAFF. The CDR3 region has the DNA TGTGCCAGCAGCTTGCCCGGGACAGGGTATATGGAAGCTTTCTTT.

V and J are TRBV2 and TRBJ2-7; 7 nucleotides match TRBD2. The CDR3 is made up of 14 amino acids. Trimming at V came to 0 bases and at J to 4 bases, leaving 3 bases not matched to a gene. In germline, CDR1 is SNHLY, CDR2 FYNNEI. CDR3 sequence reads: CASSEALRGYEQYF. The CDR3 region has the DNA TGTGCCAGCAGTGAAGCGCTGCGGGGGTACGAGCAGTACTTC.

V gene TRBV7-9 combines with J gene TRBJ1-4; D uncertain. The V and J ends lost 5 bases and 11 bases respectively, with 12 bases between them. CDR1 is SEHNR and CDR2 is FQNEAQ in the germline V gene (reference sequence). This CDR3 is built from 12 residues. The DNA for the CDR3 is TGTGCCAGCAGCCGAGCTGGGCGGAAACTGTTTTTT. Translation: CASSRAGRKLFF.

The rearrangement links TRBV11-1 to TRBJ2-3; D gene ambiguous. V shed 2 bases and J shed 4 bases, with 7 bases lying between them. This CDR3 has 13 residues. The germline V gene has CDR1 SGHAT and CDR2 FQDESV (reference sequence). CDR3 region: CASSLNPADTQYF. CDR3 DNA sequence: TGTGCCAGCAGCTTAAACCCAGCAGATACGCAGTATTTT.

CDR3 DNA sequence: TGTGCCAGCAGCTTAGTTGGGGGGGCTGAAGCTTTCTTT. Its protein product is CASSLVGGAEAFF. V usage is TRBV7-2 and J usage is TRBJ1-1, with D perhaps TRBD1 (5 bases). CDR1 is SGHTA, CDR2 FQGNSA, per germline. Trimming took off 1 base at V and 6 bases at J, with 9 bases between the two ends. CDR3 length: 13 amino acids.

V usage is TRBV5-4 and J usage is TRBJ1-2; TRBD1 matches at 7 bases. CDR1 SGHNT and CDR2 YYREEE come from the germline V gene (reference sequence). The CDR3 is 15 amino acids. After removal of 6 bases from V and 4 bases from J, the junction contained 12 bases not matched to a gene. CDR3 in amino acids: CASTSETGSFYGYTF. The CDR3 nucleotides are TGTGCCAGCACCTCCGAGACAGGGTCTTTCTATGGCTACACCTTC.